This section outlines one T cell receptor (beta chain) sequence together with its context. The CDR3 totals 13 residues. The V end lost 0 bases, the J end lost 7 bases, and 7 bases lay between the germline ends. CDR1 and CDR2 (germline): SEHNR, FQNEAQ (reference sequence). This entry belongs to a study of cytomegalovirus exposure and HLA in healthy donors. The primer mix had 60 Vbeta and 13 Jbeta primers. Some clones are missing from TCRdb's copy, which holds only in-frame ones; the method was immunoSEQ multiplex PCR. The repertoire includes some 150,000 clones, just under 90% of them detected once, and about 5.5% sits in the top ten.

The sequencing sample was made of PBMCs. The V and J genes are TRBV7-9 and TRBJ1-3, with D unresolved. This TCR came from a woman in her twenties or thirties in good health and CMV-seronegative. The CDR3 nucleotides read TGTGCCAGCAGCTTAGCGGCGGAGAACACCATATATTTT. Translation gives CASSLAAENTIYF.